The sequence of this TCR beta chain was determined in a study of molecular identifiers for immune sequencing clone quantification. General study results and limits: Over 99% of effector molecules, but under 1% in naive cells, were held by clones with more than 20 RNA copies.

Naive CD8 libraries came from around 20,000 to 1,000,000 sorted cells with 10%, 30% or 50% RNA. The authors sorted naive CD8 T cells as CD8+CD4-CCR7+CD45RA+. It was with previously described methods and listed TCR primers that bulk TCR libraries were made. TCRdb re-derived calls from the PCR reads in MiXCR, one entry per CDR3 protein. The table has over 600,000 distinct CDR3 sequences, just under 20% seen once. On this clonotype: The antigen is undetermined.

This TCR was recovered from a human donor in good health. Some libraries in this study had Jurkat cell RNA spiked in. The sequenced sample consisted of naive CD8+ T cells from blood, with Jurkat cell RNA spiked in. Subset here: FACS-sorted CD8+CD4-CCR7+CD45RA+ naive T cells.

CDR3 sequence reads: CASSLTPWGGPSNQPQHF. As DNA, the CDR3 is TGTGCCAGCAGTTTAACCCCCTGGGGGGGGCCCAGCAATCAGCCCCAGCATTTT. The chain uses TRBV28 and TRBJ1-5; weak D call: TRBD1 (6 bases). Trimming removed 2 bases from V and 1 base from J, with 18 bases in between. This CDR3 region has 18 residues. Germline values: CDR1 MDHEN, CDR2 SYDVKM. The complete variable domain, with remaining parts taken from reference TRBV28 and TRBJ1-5, reads DVKVTQSSRYLVKRTGEKVFLECVQDMDHENMFWYRQDPGLGLRLIYFSYDVKMKEKGDIPEGYSVSREKKERFSLILESASTNQTSMYLCASSLTPWGGPSNQPQHFGDGTRLSIL.